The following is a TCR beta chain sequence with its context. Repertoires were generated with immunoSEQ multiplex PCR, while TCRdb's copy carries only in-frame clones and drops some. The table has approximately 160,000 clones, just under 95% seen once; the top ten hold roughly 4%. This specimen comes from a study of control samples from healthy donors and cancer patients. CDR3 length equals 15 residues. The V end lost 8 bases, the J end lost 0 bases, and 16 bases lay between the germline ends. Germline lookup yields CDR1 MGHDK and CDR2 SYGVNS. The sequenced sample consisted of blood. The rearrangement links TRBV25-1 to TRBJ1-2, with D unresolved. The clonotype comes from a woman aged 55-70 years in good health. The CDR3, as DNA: TGTGCCAGCGGGCCTGTGGCCAGTTCTAACTATGGCTACACCTTC. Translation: CASGPVASSNYGYTF.